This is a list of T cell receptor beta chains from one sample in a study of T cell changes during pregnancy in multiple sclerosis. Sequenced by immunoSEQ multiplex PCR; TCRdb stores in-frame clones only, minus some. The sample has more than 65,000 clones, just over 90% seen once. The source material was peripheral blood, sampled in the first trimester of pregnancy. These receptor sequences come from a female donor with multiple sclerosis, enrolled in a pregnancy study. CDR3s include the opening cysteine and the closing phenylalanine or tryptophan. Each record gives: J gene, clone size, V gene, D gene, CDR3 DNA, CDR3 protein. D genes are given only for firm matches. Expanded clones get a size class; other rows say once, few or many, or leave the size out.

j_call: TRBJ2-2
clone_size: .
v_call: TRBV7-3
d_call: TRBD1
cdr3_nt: TGTGCCAGCAACCCGGGACAGTACACCGGGGAGCTGTTTTTT
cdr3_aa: CASNPGQYTGELFF

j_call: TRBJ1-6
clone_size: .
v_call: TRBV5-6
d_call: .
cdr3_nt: TGTGCCAGCAGCTTGGCCGCGAGGAATTCACCCCTCCACTTT
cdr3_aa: CASSLAARNSPLHF

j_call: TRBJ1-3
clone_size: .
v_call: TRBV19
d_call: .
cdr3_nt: TGTGCCAGTACCCAGGGAACAGTGGGTGGAAACACCATATATTTT
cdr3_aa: CASTQGTVGGNTIYF

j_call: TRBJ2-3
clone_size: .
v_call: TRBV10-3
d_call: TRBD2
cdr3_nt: TGTGCCATCAGTGGAAAGCCGGGACTAGCGGGGAGCGGAGATACGCAGTATTTT
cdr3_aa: CAISGKPGLAGSGDTQYF

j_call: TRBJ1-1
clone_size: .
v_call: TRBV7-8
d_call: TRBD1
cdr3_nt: TGTGCCAGCAGCGAACAGGGGTCCTTGACTGAAGCTTTCTTT
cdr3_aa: CASSEQGSLTEAFF

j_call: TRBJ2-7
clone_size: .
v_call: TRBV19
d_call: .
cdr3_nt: TGTGCCAGTAGTAGGGGGTTTGCGGGAATAGACTACGAGCAGTACTTC
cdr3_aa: CASSRGFAGIDYEQYF

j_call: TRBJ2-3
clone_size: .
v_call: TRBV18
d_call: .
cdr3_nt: TGTGCCAGCTCACTCCGAACTATCCCCACAGATACGCAGTATTTT
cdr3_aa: CASSLRTIPTDTQYF

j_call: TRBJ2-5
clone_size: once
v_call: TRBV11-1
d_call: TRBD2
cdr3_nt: TGTGCCAGCAGCTCACTAGCGGGGGGTGAGACCCAGTACTTC
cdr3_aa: CASSSLAGGETQYF

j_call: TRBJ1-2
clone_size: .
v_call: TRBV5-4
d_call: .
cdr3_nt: TGTGCCAGCAGCCTTAGTAGGGGGGGCCAGGTGTACGGCTACACCTTC
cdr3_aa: CASSLSRGGQVYGYTF

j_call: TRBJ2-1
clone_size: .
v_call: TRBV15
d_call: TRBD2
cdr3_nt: TGTGCCACCAGCACTTCCGGGACTAGCGGGAGAAATGAGCAGTTCTTC
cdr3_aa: CATSTSGTSGRNEQFF

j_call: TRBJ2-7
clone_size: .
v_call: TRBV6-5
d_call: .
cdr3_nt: TGTGCCAGCAGTTACTCGGGGCGCCCCTACGAGCAGTACTTC
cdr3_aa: CASSYSGRPYEQYF

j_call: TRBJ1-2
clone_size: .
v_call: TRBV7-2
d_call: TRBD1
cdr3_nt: TGTGCCAGCAGCTTGGGACAGGGGGTTTATGGCTACACCTTC
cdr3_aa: CASSLGQGVYGYTF

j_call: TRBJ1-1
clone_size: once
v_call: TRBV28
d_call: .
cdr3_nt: TGTGCCAGCAGTTTAGAAACTGCAGGGGCCACTGAAGCTTTCTTT
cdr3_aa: CASSLETAGATEAFF